The 3 T cell receptor beta chains listed next were all sequenced from one sample in a study of blood T cells in healthy people across ages. Combining a sample-barcoded 5' primer with a J-beta primer mix, a second PCR ran for roughly 7 to 12 cycles. TCRdb ran MiXCR on the 5' RACE reads and lists one entry per CDR3 protein. This table has about 1.5 million distinct CDR3 sequences, 35% to 45% appearing once. The source material was blood. The receptor set was obtained from a woman aged 18-35 years in good health.

The chain combines TRBV7-9 with TRBJ1-2, with a possible D match to TRBD1 (5 bases). V lost 1 base, J lost 10 bases, and 16 bases lay in between. The CDR3 extends over 14 amino acids. Germline V gene sequence: CDR1 SEHNR, CDR2 FQNEAQ (reference sequence). The CDR3 coding sequence is TGTGCCAGCAGCTTAGACCAAAACCGGGACTCCTACACCTTC. The encoded protein is CASSLDQNRDSYTF.

This clonotype was picked up a small number of times. The rearrangement joins TRBV6-5 to TRBJ2-3; 9 bases align to TRBD2. V dropped 6 bases and J dropped 7; count of bases not matched to a gene: 11. The CDR3 runs to 15 residues. Germline CDR1 is MNHEY and CDR2 is SVGAGI. The CDR3 region has the DNA TGTGCCAGCAGGACGGGGGCGGGGGGGCAACATACGCAGTATTTT. Translated: CASRTGAGGQHTQYF.

The chain has TRBV12-3 or TRBV12-4 and TRBJ2-3; D remains ambiguous. V lost 1 base and J lost 3, with 11 bases in between. The CDR3 length is 15 residues. The CDR3 loop is CASSLGLQQTDTQYF. The CDR3 DNA follows: TGTGCCAGCAGTTTAGGACTCCAACAAACAGATACGCAGTATTTT.